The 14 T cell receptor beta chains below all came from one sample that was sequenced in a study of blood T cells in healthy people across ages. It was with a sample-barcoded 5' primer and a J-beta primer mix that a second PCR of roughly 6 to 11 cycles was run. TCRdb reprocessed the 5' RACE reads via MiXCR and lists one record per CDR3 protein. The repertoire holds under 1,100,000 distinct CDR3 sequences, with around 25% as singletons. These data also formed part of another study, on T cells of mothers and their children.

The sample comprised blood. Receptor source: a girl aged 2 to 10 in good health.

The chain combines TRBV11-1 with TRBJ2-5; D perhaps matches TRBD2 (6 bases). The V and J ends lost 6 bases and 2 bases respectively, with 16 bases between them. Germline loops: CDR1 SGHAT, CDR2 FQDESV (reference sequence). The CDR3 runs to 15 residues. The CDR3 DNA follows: TGTGCCAGCAGTTCAATATCGGGACTTCAAGAGACCCAGTACTTC. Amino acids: CASSSISGLQETQYF.

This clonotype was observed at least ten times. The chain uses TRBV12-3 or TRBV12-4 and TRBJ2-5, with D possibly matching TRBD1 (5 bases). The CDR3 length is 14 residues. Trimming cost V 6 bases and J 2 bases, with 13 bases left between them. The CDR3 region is CASSPTGHQETQYF. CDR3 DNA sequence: TGTGCCAGCAGCCCCACAGGTCATCAAGAGACCCAGTACTTC.

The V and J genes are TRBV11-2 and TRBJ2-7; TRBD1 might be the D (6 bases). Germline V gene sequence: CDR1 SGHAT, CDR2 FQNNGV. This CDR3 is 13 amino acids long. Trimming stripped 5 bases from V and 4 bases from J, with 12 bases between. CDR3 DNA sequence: TGTGCCAGCAGCGCCGAACAGGGATACGAGCAGTACTTC. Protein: CASSAEQGYEQYF. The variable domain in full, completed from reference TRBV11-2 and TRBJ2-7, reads EAGVAQSPRYKIIEKRQSVAFWCNPISGHATLYWYQQILGQGPKLLIQFQNNGVVDDSQLPKDRFSAERLKGVDSTLKIQPAKLEDSAVYLCASSAEQGYEQYFGPGTRLTVT.

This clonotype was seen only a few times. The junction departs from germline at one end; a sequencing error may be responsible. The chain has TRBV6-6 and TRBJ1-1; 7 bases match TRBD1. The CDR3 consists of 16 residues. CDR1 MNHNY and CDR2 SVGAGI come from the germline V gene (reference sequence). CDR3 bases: TGTGCCAGCAGTTCACCGGGACAGCGGGCCCGGGGTGAAGCCTTCTTT. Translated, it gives CASSSPGQRARGEAFF.

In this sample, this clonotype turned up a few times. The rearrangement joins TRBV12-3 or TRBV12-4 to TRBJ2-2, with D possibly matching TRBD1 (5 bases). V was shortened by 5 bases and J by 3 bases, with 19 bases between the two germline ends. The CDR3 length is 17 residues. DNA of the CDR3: TGTGCCAGCAGTCCCTCCGTTGACAGTACCTACACCGGGGAGCTGTTTTTT. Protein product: CASSPSVDSTYTGELFF.

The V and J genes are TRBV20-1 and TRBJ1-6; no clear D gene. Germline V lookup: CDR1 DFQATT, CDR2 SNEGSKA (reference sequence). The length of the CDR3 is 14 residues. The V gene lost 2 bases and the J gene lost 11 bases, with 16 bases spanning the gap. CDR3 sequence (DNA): TGCAGTGCTAGATCGGGCAGCCAGGTTACACCCCTCCACTTT. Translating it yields CSARSGSQVTPLHF.

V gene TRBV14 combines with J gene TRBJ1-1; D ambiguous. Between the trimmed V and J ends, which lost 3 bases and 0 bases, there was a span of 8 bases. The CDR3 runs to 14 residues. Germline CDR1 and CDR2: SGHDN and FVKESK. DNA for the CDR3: TGTGCCAGCAGCCATCTCACAATGAACACTGAAGCTTTCTTT. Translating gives CASSHLTMNTEAFF.

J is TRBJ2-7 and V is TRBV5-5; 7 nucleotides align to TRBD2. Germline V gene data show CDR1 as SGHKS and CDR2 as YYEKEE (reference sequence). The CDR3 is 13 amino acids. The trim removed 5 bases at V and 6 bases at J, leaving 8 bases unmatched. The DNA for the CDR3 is TGTGCCAGCAGTTGGGGACTATCGTCCGAGCAGTACTTC. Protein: CASSWGLSSEQYF.

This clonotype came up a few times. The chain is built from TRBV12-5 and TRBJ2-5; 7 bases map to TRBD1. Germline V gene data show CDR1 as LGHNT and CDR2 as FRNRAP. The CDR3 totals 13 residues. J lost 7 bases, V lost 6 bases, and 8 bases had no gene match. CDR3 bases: TGTGCTAGTGGGCGACAGGGTGAAGGGACCCAGTACTTC. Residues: CASGRQGEGTQYF.

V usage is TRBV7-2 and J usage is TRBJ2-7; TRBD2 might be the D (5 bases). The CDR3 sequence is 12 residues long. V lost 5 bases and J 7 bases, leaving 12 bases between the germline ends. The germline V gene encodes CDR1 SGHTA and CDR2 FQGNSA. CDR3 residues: CASSPRVGEQYF. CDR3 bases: TGTGCCAGCAGCCCGAGGGTCGGGGAGCAGTACTTC.

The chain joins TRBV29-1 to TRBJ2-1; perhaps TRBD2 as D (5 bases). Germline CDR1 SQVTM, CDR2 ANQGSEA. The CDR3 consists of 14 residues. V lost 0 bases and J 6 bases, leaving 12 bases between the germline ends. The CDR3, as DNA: TGCAGCGTTGAAGATTCACTAGTGGGCAATGAGCAGTTCTTC. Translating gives CSVEDSLVGNEQFF.

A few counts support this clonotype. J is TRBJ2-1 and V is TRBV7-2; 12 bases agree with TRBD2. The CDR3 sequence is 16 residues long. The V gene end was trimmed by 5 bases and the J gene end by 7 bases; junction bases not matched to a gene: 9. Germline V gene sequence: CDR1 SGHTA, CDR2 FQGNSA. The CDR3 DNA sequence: TGTGCCAGCAGCCCTGCTAGCGGGAGGGACTCGAATGAGCAGTTCTTC. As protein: CASSPASGRDSNEQFF.

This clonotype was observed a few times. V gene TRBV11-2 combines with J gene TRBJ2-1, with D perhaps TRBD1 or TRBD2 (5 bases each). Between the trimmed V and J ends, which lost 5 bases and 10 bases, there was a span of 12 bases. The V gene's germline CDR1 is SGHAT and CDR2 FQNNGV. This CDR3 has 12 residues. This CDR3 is CASSHGAREQFF. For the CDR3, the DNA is TGTGCCAGCAGCCACGGGGCGAGAGAGCAGTTCTTC. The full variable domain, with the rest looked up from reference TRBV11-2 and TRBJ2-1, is EAGVAQSPRYKIIEKRQSVAFWCNPISGHATLYWYQQILGQGPKLLIQFQNNGVVDDSQLPKDRFSAERLKGVDSTLKIQPAKLEDSAVYLCASSHGAREQFFGPGTRLTVL.

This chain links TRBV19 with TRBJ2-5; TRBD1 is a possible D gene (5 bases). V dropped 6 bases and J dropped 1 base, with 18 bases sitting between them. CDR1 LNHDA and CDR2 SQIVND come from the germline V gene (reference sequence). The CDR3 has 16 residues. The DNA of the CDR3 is TGTGCCAGTAGCCGATTAGAGGACACCACCCAAGAGACCCAGTACTTC. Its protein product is CASSRLEDTTQETQYF.